A selection of T cell receptor beta chains follows, all from one sample in a study of T cells in localized non-small cell lung cancer. The table came from immunoSEQ multiplex PCR; TCRdb's copy has only in-frame clones and leaves some out. The sample has about 4,600 clones, approximately 28% seen once. The sequenced sample was lung tumor tissue, obtained before any cancer treatment. The receptors derive from a man aged 40-75 years with stage III squamous cell lung carcinoma. CDR3s include the opening cysteine and the closing phenylalanine or tryptophan. The order of the fields is clone size, D gene, V gene, J gene, CDR3 protein, CDR3 DNA. D genes are given only for firm matches. Expanded clones are given a class, and other clones once, few, many or no size at all.

few	NA	TRBV2	TRBJ1-4	CASRPAQSTNEKLFF	TGTGCTAGCAGACCAGCACAATCAACTAATGAAAAACTGTTTTTT
once	NA	TRBV25-1	TRBJ1-6	CASRRGTDSPLHF	TGTGCCAGCCGTCGGGGTACCGATTCACCCCTCCACTTT
medium-sized	TRBD1	TRBV6-8	TRBJ2-7	CASSSQGALSYEQYF	TGTGCCAGCAGTAGTCAGGGGGCCCTTTCATACGAGCAGTACTTC
medium-sized	NA	TRBV23-1	TRBJ2-5	CASSQDGWQETQYF	TGCGCCAGCAGCCAAGATGGGTGGCAAGAGACCCAGTACTTC
NA	TRBD1	TRBV12-5	TRBJ2-2	CASGPDRGWGELFF	TGTGCTAGTGGACCTGACAGGGGTTGGGGGGAGCTGTTTTTT
NA	NA	TRBV2	TRBJ1-5	CASSFGGQPQHF	TGTGCCAGCAGTTTCGGCGGACAGCCCCAGCATTTT
NA	NA	TRBV29-1	TRBJ2-3	CSVSQRARTDTQYF	TGCAGCGTTTCCCAGCGGGCCAGGACAGATACGCAGTATTTT
NA	NA	TRBV30	TRBJ1-1	CAWSVLVGTEAFF	TGTGCCTGGAGTGTACTAGTAGGCACTGAAGCTTTCTTT
few	TRBD1	TRBV10-3	TRBJ1-2	CAISESGTANTNYGYTF	TGTGCCATCAGTGAGTCCGGGACAGCGAATACTAACTATGGCTACACCTTC
NA	TRBD1	TRBV19	TRBJ1-1	CASTLGTGRTEAFF	TGTGCCAGTACCCTAGGGACAGGGAGAACTGAAGCTTTCTTT
medium-sized	NA	TRBV9	TRBJ2-5	CASSGVDHLYQETQYF	TGTGCCAGCAGTGGTGTGGACCACCTGTACCAAGAGACCCAGTACTTC
NA	NA	TRBV14	TRBJ2-4	CASSQLTGLRNIQYF	TGTGCCAGCAGCCAACTTACAGGGCTTAGAAACATTCAGTACTTC
few	TRBD1	TRBV19	TRBJ1-5	CATATGNQPQHF	TGTGCCACCGCGACAGGGAATCAGCCCCAGCATTTT
NA	NA	TRBV10-1	TRBJ2-1	CASSESQGREQFF	TGCGCCAGCAGTGAGAGTCAGGGACGTGAGCAGTTCTTC
NA	NA	TRBV11-3	TRBJ1-1	CASSKAGLNTEAFF	TGTGCCAGCAGCAAAGCAGGGTTGAACACTGAAGCTTTCTTT
NA	NA	TRBV11-3	TRBJ2-1	CASSLSFWADNEQFF	TGTGCCAGCAGCTTATCCTTTTGGGCTGACAATGAGCAGTTCTTC
few	TRBD1	TRBV9	TRBJ2-3	CASSAWGTGTGGADTQYF	TGTGCCAGCAGCGCGTGGGGTACCGGGACAGGGGGCGCAGATACGCAGTATTTT
NA	NA	TRBV6-8	TRBJ2-1	CASSYSLGNEQFF	TGTGCCAGCAGTTACTCCCTCGGAAATGAGCAGTTCTTC
NA	TRBD2	TRBV19	TRBJ2-1	CASSLPGTNNEQFF	TGTGCCAGTAGTCTACCCGGGACTAACAATGAGCAGTTCTTC
NA	NA	TRBV10-2	TRBJ1-1	CASIDLTGRTEAFF	TGCGCCAGCATAGACTTGACGGGGCGCACTGAAGCTTTCTTT
NA	TRBD1	TRBV12-5	TRBJ1-1	CASGLPRDRGGTEAFF	TGTGCTAGTGGTTTGCCAAGGGACAGGGGGGGCACTGAAGCTTTCTTT
NA	NA	TRBV10-1	TRBJ2-3	CASSSRGTDTQYF	TGCGCCAGCAGTAGCAGGGGCACAGATACGCAGTATTTT
few	TRBD1	TRBV29-1	TRBJ2-6	CSVDLGTGAGANVLTF	TGCAGCGTTGATCTCGGGACAGGGGCTGGGGCCAACGTCCTGACTTTC
NA	TRBD1	TRBV23-1	TRBJ1-2	CASSQGDTGEPANYGYTF	TGCGCCAGCAGTCAGGGGGATACAGGGGAGCCAGCTAACTATGGCTACACCTTC
NA	NA	TRBV6-8	TRBJ1-3	CASGGETGNTIYF	TGTGCCAGCGGGGGGGAGACTGGAAACACCATATATTTT
medium-sized	TRBD1	TRBV6-8	TRBJ1-1	CAIGQVNAEAFF	TGTGCCATCGGACAGGTAAACGCTGAAGCTTTCTTT
NA	TRBD1	TRBV16	TRBJ1-3	CASSLPPSTGGGNTIYF	TGTGCCAGCAGCCTGCCACCCTCGACAGGGGGTGGAAACACCATATATTTT
NA	TRBD1	TRBV6-8	TRBJ1-1	CASSSHLSGGGRTEAFF	TGTGCCAGCAGTTCTCACTTATCAGGGGGCGGAAGGACTGAAGCTTTCTTT
few	TRBD2	TRBV11-3	TRBJ2-7	CASSAWEGGSYEQYF	TGTGCCAGCAGCGCATGGGAGGGAGGCTCCTACGAGCAGTACTTC
NA	NA	TRBV19	TRBJ1-2	CASSARSRGGGYGYTF	TGTGCCAGTAGTGCCCGAAGCCGGGGTGGGGGCTATGGCTACACCTTC
NA	TRBD1	TRBV6-8	TRBJ1-2	CASSGTRQGSGYGYTF	TGTGCCAGCAGTGGAACCCGACAGGGTTCTGGGTATGGCTACACCTTC
NA	NA	TRBV6-8	TRBJ2-7	CASWTTFYEQYF	TGTGCCAGTTGGACAACCTTCTACGAGCAGTACTTC
medium-sized	NA	TRBV7-2	TRBJ2-7	CASRSGISYEQYF	TGTGCCAGCCGGTCTGGGATCTCCTACGAGCAGTACTTC
NA	NA	TRBV9	TRBJ1-1	CASSLADLLMNTEAFF	TGTGCCAGCAGTTTAGCCGACCTGCTGATGAACACTGAAGCTTTCTTT
many	NA	TRBV11-3	TRBJ1-3	CASSLDVYSGNTIYF	TGTGCCAGCAGCCTTGATGTTTACTCTGGAAACACCATATATTTT
NA	TRBD1	TRBV11-3	TRBJ1-1	CASSLSRGRVTEAFF	TGTGCCAGCAGCTTGTCCAGGGGGCGGGTCACTGAAGCTTTCTTT
few	NA	TRBV11-3	TRBJ2-5	CASSAYSGEQTQYF	TGTGCCAGCAGCGCCTATTCGGGGGAGCAGACCCAGTACTTC
NA	NA	TRBV6-7	TRBJ2-7	CASKRGDEQYF	TGTGCCAGCAAACGGGGAGACGAGCAGTACTTC
NA	NA	TRBV19	TRBJ1-2	CASGRDLTNYGYTF	TGTGCCAGTGGTCGGGACCTAACTAACTATGGCTACACCTTC
NA	NA	TRBV19	TRBJ1-5	CASNRTPGKYSNQPQHF	TGTGCCAGTAACAGAACCCCAGGGAAATATAGCAATCAGCCCCAGCATTTT
few	NA	TRBV7-5	TRBJ1-4	CASSGTGGIRTNEKLFF	TGTGCCAGCAGTGGGACAGGGGGCATTCGGACTAATGAAAAACTGTTTTTT
once	TRBD1	TRBV29-1	TRBJ1-4	CSVGDRATNEKLFF	TGCAGCGTTGGGGACAGGGCAACTAATGAAAAACTGTTTTTT
few	TRBD1	TRBV5-1	TRBJ2-2	CASSSGQGTGELFF	TGCGCCAGCAGCTCGGGACAGGGAACCGGGGAGCTGTTTTTT
NA	NA	TRBV6-8	TRBJ2-1	CASSPRGRNYNEQFF	TGTGCCAGCAGTCCCCGGGGGAGAAACTACAATGAGCAGTTCTTC
once	TRBD1	TRBV30	TRBJ1-4	CAWSEYGQGRWGTNEKLFF	TGTGCCTGGAGTGAATATGGACAGGGAAGATGGGGAACTAATGAAAAACTGTTTTTT
NA	TRBD2	TRBV18	TRBJ2-3	CASLAGTSGTGTDTQYF	TGTGCCAGCTTGGCCGGGACTAGCGGAACCGGCACAGATACGCAGTATTTT
few	NA	TRBV11-3	TRBJ1-4	CASSPGTRGEKLFF	TGTGCCAGCAGCCCCGGGACACGGGGGGAAAAACTGTTTTTT
few	TRBD1	TRBV11-3	TRBJ2-7	CASSLGPAGGIDEQYF	TGTGCCAGCAGCTTAGGCCCCGCAGGGGGCATAGACGAGCAGTACTTC
NA	TRBD2	TRBV28	TRBJ2-7	CASRPSGGASYEQYF	TGTGCCAGCAGACCTTCCGGGGGGGCCTCCTACGAGCAGTACTTC
few	NA	TRBV13	TRBJ1-1	CASSLDPYRARTEAFF	TGTGCCAGCAGCTTAGATCCCTACAGAGCACGGACTGAAGCTTTCTTT